This TCR beta chain was documented in a study of T cell repertoires in cytomegalovirus infection. TCRdb re-called the reads through MiXCR, storing one row per CDR3 protein. Of more than 500,000 distinct CDR3 sequences in the sample, more than 15% were seen once. This clonotype was observed at least ten times. The CDR3 runs 16 residues. J gave up 3 bases and V 10 bases, and 14 bases lay outside the gene matches. Germline lookup yields CDR1 SEHNR and CDR2 FQNEAQ (reference sequence). The chain joins TRBV7-9 to TRBJ2-3; 9 bases match TRBD1. This receptor was obtained from a human donor in good health (CMV status not recorded). Some clones in this sample may be carry-over from other donors' samples. The sample taken for sequencing was CD8+ T cells from PBMCs. The CDR3 sequence: CAIRASGQGTTDTQYF. The CDR3 DNA reads as TGTGCCATCAGGGCGTCTGGACAGGGGACAACAGATACGCAGTATTTT.